The 24 T cell receptor beta chains reported below all come from one sample, sequenced in a study of T-cell reconstitution after alpha-beta-depleted transplantation in children. Library preparation (for TCRbeta) was performed with unique molecular identifiers. TCRdb re-derived calls from the PCR reads in MiXCR, one entry per CDR3 protein. The sample carries 90,000 to 95,000 distinct CDR3 sequences, 9.5% to 15% recorded once. The sample consisted of PBMCs from the stem cell graft donor, taken from the stem cell graft. The receptors were gathered from a human donor who donated a stem cell graft to a child with inherited bone marrow failure.

This clonotype was observed many times. The chain links TRBV5-1 to TRBJ1-5; 7 bases line up with TRBD1. This CDR3 comprises 15 residues. Trimming cost V 4 bases and J 9 bases; bases outside gene matches: 13. Germline V gives CDR1 SGHRS, CDR2 YFSETQ. CDR3 nucleotides: TGCGCCAGCAGCGCCAGGGGGGCAAACAACCGGCCCCAGCATTTT. Encoded protein: CASSARGANNRPQHF.

In this sample, this clonotype turned up many times. This sequence joins TRBV11-2 and TRBJ1-1; D unclear. V lost 5 bases and J 5 bases, leaving 21 bases between the germline ends. This CDR3 has 16 amino acids. Germline values: CDR1 SGHAT, CDR2 FQNNGV. CDR3 in amino acids: CASSGPLGARLTEAFF. The CDR3 bases are TGTGCCAGCAGCGGCCCGTTGGGAGCACGTCTGACTGAAGCTTTCTTT.

About this clonotype itself: Since a much larger clone is just one base distant, this may be a read error. V usage is TRBV5-1 and J usage is TRBJ2-7; 8 positions agree with TRBD1. Germline V lookup: CDR1 SGHRS, CDR2 YFSETQ. Germline trimming cut 0 bases from V and 3 bases from J; bases unmatched to any gene: 11. The CDR3 is made up of 17 amino acids. The CDR3 DNA follows: TGCGCCAGCAGCTTGGGCACTCAGGGGGCGATGGGCTACGAGCAGTACTTC. Translation gives CASSLGTQGAMGYEQYF.

This clonotype was observed many times. The rearrangement uses TRBV7-6 and TRBJ1-1; D remains ambiguous. Per the germline V gene, CDR1 is SGHVS and CDR2 is FNYEAQ. The CDR3 is 14 amino acids. V was shortened by 5 bases and J by 5 bases, with 15 bases between the two germline ends. The CDR3 is CASSRRPTETEAFF. The CDR3 nucleotides read TGTGCCAGCAGCCGCCGACCGACTGAGACTGAAGCTTTCTTT.

A few counts support this clonotype. The rearrangement uses TRBV3-1 and TRBJ2-5, with 9 bases aligning to TRBD2. Looked up from germline, CDR1 is LGHDT and CDR2 is YNNKEL (reference sequence). With V trimmed by 2 bases and J by 4 bases, 11 bases remained unmatched. The CDR3 spans 17 residues. CDR3: CASSQTTLLAGTETQYF. The CDR3, as DNA: TGTGCCAGCAGCCAAACCACGTTGCTAGCGGGAACAGAGACCCAGTACTTC.

This clonotype was counted at least ten times. Here the CDR3 reads CASSSTGYNEQFF. The CDR3 DNA follows: TGTGCCAGCAGTTCGACAGGGTACAATGAGCAGTTCTTC. This chain connects TRBV6-2 or TRBV6-3 to TRBJ2-1; the match to TRBD1 covers 7 bases. V lost 4 bases to trimming and J lost 4 bases; unmatched junction nucleotides: 1. Germline V gives CDR1 MNHEY, CDR2 SVGEGT. This CDR3 has 13 amino acids.

As for this clonotype: A much larger clone lies one base from this, so it may be a read error. The V gene is TRBV5-6, the J gene TRBJ2-3; D remains ambiguous. The CDR3 loop spans 12 amino acids. Germline V gene sequence: CDR1 SGHDT, CDR2 YYEEEE. CDR3 nucleotide sequence: TGTACCAGCAGCTGGGGTTCAGATACGCAGTATTTT. Its translation is CTSSWGSDTQYF.

This clonotype showed up many times. The rearrangement links TRBV20-1 to TRBJ1-1; D is undetermined. V was trimmed by 3 bases and J by 9 bases, leaving 20 bases between them. The CDR3 runs to 14 residues. The V gene's germline CDR1 is DFQATT and CDR2 SNEGSKA (reference sequence). Written as DNA, the CDR3 is TGCAGTGCTAGGGCAGGAACTGCGGTTGGGAAAGCTTTCTTT. Translating it yields CSARAGTAVGKAFF.

At least ten counts were recorded for this clonotype. CDR3 amino acids: CASSLLRSYEQYF. The CDR3 DNA follows: TGTGCCAGCAGTTTGCTCCGCTCCTACGAGCAGTACTTC. The gene calls are TRBV12-3 or TRBV12-4 and TRBJ2-7; D ambiguous. The ends were cut back, 3 bases at V and 0 bases at J, with 6 bases in the middle. CDR3 length: 13 residues.

This clonotype showed up many times. This chain connects TRBV7-2 to TRBJ1-2, with 8 bases identical to TRBD1. Germline V gene lookup returns CDR1 SGHTA and CDR2 FQGNSA. The length of the CDR3 is 15 residues. After removal of 5 bases from V and 4 bases from J, the junction contained 9 bases not matched to a gene. The chain's CDR3 is CASSPRAGGAYGYTF. In nucleotides, the CDR3 is TGTGCCAGCAGCCCCCGAGCAGGGGGCGCCTATGGCTACACCTTC. Drawing the rest from reference TRBV7-2 and TRBJ1-2, the complete variable domain is GAGVSQSPSNKVTEKGKDVELRCDPISGHTALYWYRQSLGQGLEFLIYFQGNSAPDKSGLPSDRFSAERTGGSVSTLTIQRTQQEDSAVYLCASSPRAGGAYGYTFGSGTRLTVV.

This clonotype was seen more than once but under ten times. This sequence joins TRBV20-1 and TRBJ2-3; unclear D gene. Trimming took off 5 bases at V and 7 bases at J, with 16 bases between the two ends. The CDR3 sequence is 13 residues long. Looked up from germline, CDR1 is DFQATT and CDR2 is SNEGSKA (reference sequence). This chain's CDR3 is CSAPPQLANTQYF. The CDR3 region has the DNA TGCAGTGCTCCACCGCAACTCGCGAATACGCAGTATTTT.

This clonotype was seen many times. The chain links TRBV19 to TRBJ2-7; a weak D match, TRBD2 (5 bases). Per germline, CDR1 LNHDA and CDR2 SQIVND (reference sequence). The CDR3 sequence is 13 residues long. Trimming shortened V by 7 bases and J by 7 bases, and 17 bases separated the two germline ends. The CDR3 coding sequence is TGTGCCAGTACCTCCGACTCAGGACTTGAGCAGTACTTC. The encoded protein is CASTSDSGLEQYF.

There are many counts of this clonotype. The CDR3 region is CASSPDRSYNEQFF. CDR3 bases: TGTGCCAGCAGCCCCGACAGAAGCTACAATGAGCAGTTCTTC. V and J are TRBV7-2 and TRBJ2-1, with TRBD1 as a possible D gene (5 bases). CDR1 and CDR2 (germline): SGHTA, FQGNSA. Trimming left V 5 bases short and J 3 bases short, with 11 bases between. CDR3 length: 14 amino acids.

The sample holds many counts of this clonotype. J is TRBJ2-5 and V is TRBV29-1; D is perhaps TRBD2 (6 bases). The length of the CDR3 is 13 residues. CDR1 is SQVTM, CDR2 ANQGSEA, per germline. V was shortened by 4 bases and J by 5 bases, with 14 bases between the two germline ends. This chain's CDR3 is CSVVRGRRETQYF. CDR3 DNA: TGCAGCGTTGTTCGAGGGAGGCGTGAGACCCAGTACTTC.

This clonotype was detected a few times. The chain recombines TRBV7-2 with TRBJ2-7, with 8 positions matching TRBD1. V shed 5 bases, J shed 6 bases, and the junction held 9 bases outside the gene matches. Germline assignment: CDR1 SGHTA and CDR2 FQGNSA. This CDR3 is 14 amino acids long. DNA for the CDR3: TGTGCCAGCAGCCCCGGACAGGGCTATGGCGAGCAGTACTTC. Its translation is CASSPGQGYGEQYF.

This clonotype occurred many times. The chain couples TRBV4-3 to TRBJ1-6; tentatively, D is TRBD1 (5 bases). V dropped 0 bases and J dropped 7 bases, with 13 bases sitting between them. The germline V gene has CDR1 LGHNA and CDR2 YSLEER. The CDR3 covers 16 residues. The CDR3 coding sequence is TGCGCCAGCAGCCAAGAGGAGGGACGGTGGAATTCACCCCTCCACTTT. Translation: CASSQEEGRWNSPLHF.

This clonotype occurred many times. The chain has TRBV7-9 and TRBJ2-1, with 10 bases that match TRBD2. This CDR3 is built from 15 residues. V lost 1 base and J lost 6; bases outside the gene matches: 3. Per germline, CDR1 SEHNR and CDR2 FQNEAQ (reference sequence). The CDR3 nucleotides are TGTGCCAGCAGCTTAGAACTAGCGGGATTCAATGAGCAGTTCTTC. Translating it yields CASSLELAGFNEQFF.

This clonotype was observed many times. The rearrangement joins TRBV4-2 to TRBJ2-1, with D hard to call. Trimming pared 1 base from V and 7 bases from J, leaving 8 bases between. Germline values: CDR1 LGHNA, CDR2 YNFKEQ. The CDR3 has 13 residues. DNA of the CDR3: TGTGCCAGCAGCCAAGCGTTAGGGAATGAGCAGTTCTTC. Translated, it gives CASSQALGNEQFF.

Ten or more counts support this clonotype. The chain is built from TRBV27 and TRBJ2-7; D perhaps matches TRBD2 (5 bases). Trimming took 2 bases from V and 4 from J, leaving 18 bases between them. The germline CDR1 and CDR2 sequences are MNHEY and SMNVEV (reference sequence). The CDR3 is made up of 16 amino acids. The CDR3 loop is CASSLESPPTGYEQYF. The CDR3 region has the DNA TGTGCCAGCAGTTTAGAATCCCCCCCAACGGGGTACGAGCAGTACTTC.

The chain combines TRBV3-1 with TRBJ2-1; D is perhaps TRBD2 (5 bases). CDR3 length: 16 residues. Germline V gene data show CDR1 as LGHDT and CDR2 as YNNKEL (reference sequence). Trimming removed 0 bases from V and 5 bases from J, with 14 bases in between. CDR3 amino acids: CASSQDPGNSDNEQFF. CDR3 DNA sequence: TGTGCCAGCAGCCAAGACCCGGGGAACTCGGACAATGAGCAGTTCTTC.

This clonotype was picked up many times. The V call is TRBV7-9, the J call TRBJ1-2, with 8 bases aligning to TRBD1. After removal of 4 bases from V and 8 bases from J, the junction contained 6 bases not matched to a gene. The CDR3 runs 13 residues. Germline loops: CDR1 SEHNR, CDR2 FQNEAQ (reference sequence). The CDR3 coding sequence is TGTGCCAGCAGCTCGGACAGGGTTGACGGCTACACCTTC. This encodes CASSSDRVDGYTF.

The V gene is TRBV2, the J gene TRBJ1-5, with TRBD1 matching over 11 bases. The germline V gene encodes CDR1 SNHLY and CDR2 FYNNEI. The CDR3 loop spans 13 amino acids. V lost 4 bases, J lost 7 bases, and 0 bases stayed unmatched. CDR3 DNA: TGTGCCAGCAGTGGGGACAGGGGGCAGCCCCAGCATTTT. Protein product: CASSGDRGQPQHF.

This chain uses TRBV13 with TRBJ2-4; D may be TRBD2 (6 bases). Germline V gene sequence: CDR1 PRHDT, CDR2 FYEKMQ (reference sequence). V was pared by 5 bases and J by 3 bases, with 38 bases between. The CDR3 sequence is 23 residues long. The CDR3 loop is CASSRTGVLEGPTEYDNKNIQYF. CDR3 bases: TGTGCCAGCAGCCGCACGGGGGTATTGGAGGGGCCGACCGAATACGACAACAAAAACATTCAGTACTTC.

This clonotype showed up many times. The V and J genes are TRBV6-2 or TRBV6-3 and TRBJ1-2, with a tentative D call TRBD1 (5 bases). Germline loops: CDR1 MNHEY, CDR2 SVGEGT. The CDR3 contains 14 residues. V was shortened by 2 bases and J by 4 bases, with 11 bases between the two germline ends. CDR3: CASSYAGLLYGYTF. The CDR3 nucleotides are TGTGCCAGCAGTTACGCGGGACTGCTCTATGGCTACACCTTC.